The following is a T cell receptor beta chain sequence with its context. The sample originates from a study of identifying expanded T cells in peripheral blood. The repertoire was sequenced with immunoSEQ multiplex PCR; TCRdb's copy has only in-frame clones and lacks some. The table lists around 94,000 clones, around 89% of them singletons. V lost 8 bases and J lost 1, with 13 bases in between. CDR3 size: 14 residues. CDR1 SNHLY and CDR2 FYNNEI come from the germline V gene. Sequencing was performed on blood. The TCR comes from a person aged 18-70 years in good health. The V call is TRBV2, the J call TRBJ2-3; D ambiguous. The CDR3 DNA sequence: TGTGCCAGCGGAAGCAGTACACGCACAGATACGCAGTATTTT. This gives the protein CASGSSTRTDTQYF.